This T cell receptor beta chain was retrieved from a study of T-cell memory formation after mild COVID-19 (TCRdb year 2021). Broadly, across the study: TCR sequence clusters from the two donors were found to be largely donor specific. T-cell clones expanding and contracting after mild COVID-19 in a couple of donors were tracked by longitudinal TCRalpha and TCRbeta repertoire sequencing. Two young, previously healthy adult volunteers made up the cohort, one male and one female.

As for this clonotype: Its binding antigen is unknown. One base away there is no much larger clone; base qualities are not given.

Overall study results and their limits: Contracting CD4+ clones were found mainly in CM and EM memory subsets, while CD8+ clones were enriched in EMRA. Clones that contracted from day 15 to 85 showed balanced CD4/CD8 phenotypes, whereas a second wave of clones that expanded from day 15 to 37 leaned towards CD4+. The study included only two mild cases, and larger cohorts that include severe cases with pre-infection samples were judged to be necessary. The detection of some responding clones in pre-infection memory suggests that pre-existing cross-reactive memory T cells joined the SARS-CoV-2 response. SARS-CoV-2 specificity was not confirmed for the second-wave clones peaking on day 37.

Ficoll-Paque density gradient centrifugation was used to isolate PBMCs. TCRdb lists the instrument as Illumina NovaSeq 6000. TCRalpha and TCRbeta cDNA libraries were built by 5'RACE with constant-segment primers, adding sample barcodes and unique molecular identifiers. Trizol reagent was used to extract RNA from every sample. Libraries were amplified in two PCR steps, with a second sample barcode and Illumina TruSeq adapters added in the second step. The libraries were sequenced on an Illumina NovaSeq using 2 x 150 bp paired-end reads. The paper's data handling went like this. With migec v1.2.7, reads were demultiplexed and then collapsed into UMI-guided consensus sequences. Using mixcr v2.1.11, the UMI consensuses were aligned to TRA and TRB V and J templates and assembled into clonotypes. Clonotypes were classified as expanded or contracted when called significant by both edgeR and NoisET, with noise models trained on biological replicates. For edgeR calls, the cutoffs were a false discovery rate-adjusted p below 0.01 and a log2 fold-change threshold of 1. As an exploratory analysis of dynamics, PCA with hierarchical clustering was applied to max-normalized trajectories of the 1000 most abundant clonotypes. The CD4 or CD8 phenotype of responding clones was assigned using the separately sequenced CD4+ and CD8+ repertoires. TCRdb redid the processing of the public reads, applying fastp at Q25 and MiXCR, and retained in-frame beta chains. Every entry covers one CDR3 protein and lists the most common genes and DNA from its rows. TCRdb's processing, not the authors', yielded these V and J calls. In all, the sample holds around 510,000 distinct CDR3 sequences, and roughly a fifth of those were seen once. The ten largest make up about 8.2% of the sample.

Trimming accounts for 0 bases at V and 1 base at J, while the number of junction bases matched to no gene is 3. CDR1 and CDR2 (DFQATT, SNEGSKA) derive from the germline V gene (reference sequence). From its cysteine to its phenylalanine, the CDR3 spans 15 amino acids. Only the CDR3 portion is preserved as DNA: 45 bases, with reading frame beginning at the first base. This clonotype was sampled from an adult woman who had mild COVID-19 (a few samples of this study predate the infection). The sample titles of this study are shuffled in the database, so cell type and time point are left out; the donor was told from shared clones. Sequencing was carried out using PBMCs or a T cell subset sorted from them (not recorded which). The chain is encoded by TRBV20-1 joined to TRBJ2-1, with 7 bases matching TRBD1. CDR3 region: CSARDPGQSYNEQFF. In nucleotides, the sequence is TGCAGTGCTAGAGATCCGGGACAGTCCTACAATGAGCAGTTCTTC.